These T cell receptor beta chains were read from a single sample in a study of CD8 T cells in ankylosing spondylitis. TCRdb independently ran MiXCR on the 5' RACE reads; one entry per CDR3 protein. This table has about 160,000 distinct CDR3 sequences, about 16% appearing once. Sequenced: blood, either unsorted or a sorted T cell fraction (not recorded which). The receptors stem from a male donor with ankylosing spondylitis or in good health (not recorded which). The conserved cysteine and the conserved F or W are not part of the CDR3 here.

V	J	CDR3
TRBV20-1	TRBJ2-3	SELSGTTDTQY
TRBV20-1	TRBJ2-5	SANKWETQY
TRBV7-9	TRBJ1-5	ASSLAQPNQPQH
TRBV20-1	TRBJ2-5	SARRDQPYFLETQY
TRBV27	TRBJ2-3	ASSHRGTVITDTQY
TRBV5-1	TRBJ1-4	ASSLRGPDEKLF
TRBV12-3/TRBV12-4	TRBJ2-3	ASSLEVTDTQY
TRBV27	TRBJ1-3	ASRPLSGNTIY
TRBV20-1	TRBJ1-1	SASRQGQGTEAF
TRBV6-5	TRBJ2-2	ASRGLNTGELF
TRBV27	TRBJ2-3	ASSLIRTSTDTQY